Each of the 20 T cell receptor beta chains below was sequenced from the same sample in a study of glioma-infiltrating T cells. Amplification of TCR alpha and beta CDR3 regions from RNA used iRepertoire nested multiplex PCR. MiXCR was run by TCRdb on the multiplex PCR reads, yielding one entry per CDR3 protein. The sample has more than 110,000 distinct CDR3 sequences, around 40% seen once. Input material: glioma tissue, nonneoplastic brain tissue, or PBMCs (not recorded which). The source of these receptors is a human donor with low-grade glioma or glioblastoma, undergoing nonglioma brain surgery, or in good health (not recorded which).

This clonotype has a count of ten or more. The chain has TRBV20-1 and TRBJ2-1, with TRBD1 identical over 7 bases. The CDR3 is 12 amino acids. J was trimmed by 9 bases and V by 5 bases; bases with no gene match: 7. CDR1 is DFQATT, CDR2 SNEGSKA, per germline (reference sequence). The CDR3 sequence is CSAEGTVFEQFF. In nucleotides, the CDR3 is TGCAGTGCTGAGGGGACAGTCTTTGAGCAGTTCTTC.

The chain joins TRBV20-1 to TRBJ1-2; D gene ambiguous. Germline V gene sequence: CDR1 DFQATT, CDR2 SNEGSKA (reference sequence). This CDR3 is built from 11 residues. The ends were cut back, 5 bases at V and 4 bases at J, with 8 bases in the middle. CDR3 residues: CSAFARYGYTF. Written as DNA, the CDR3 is TGCAGTGCTTTCGCCCGCTATGGCTACACCTTC.

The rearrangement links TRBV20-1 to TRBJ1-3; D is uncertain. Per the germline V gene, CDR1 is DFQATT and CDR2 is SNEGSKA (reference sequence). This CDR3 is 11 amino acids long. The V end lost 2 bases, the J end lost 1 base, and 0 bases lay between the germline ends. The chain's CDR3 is CSARSGNTIYF. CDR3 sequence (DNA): TGCAGTGCTAGATCTGGAAACACCATATATTTT.

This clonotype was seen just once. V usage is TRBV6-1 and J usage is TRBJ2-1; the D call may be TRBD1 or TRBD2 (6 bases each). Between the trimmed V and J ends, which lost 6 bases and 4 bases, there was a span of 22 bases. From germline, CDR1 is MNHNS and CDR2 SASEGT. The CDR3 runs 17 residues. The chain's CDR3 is CASRSPFPRGTYNEQFF. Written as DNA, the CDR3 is TGTGCCAGCAGGAGCCCATTTCCCCGGGGGACATACAATGAGCAGTTCTTC.

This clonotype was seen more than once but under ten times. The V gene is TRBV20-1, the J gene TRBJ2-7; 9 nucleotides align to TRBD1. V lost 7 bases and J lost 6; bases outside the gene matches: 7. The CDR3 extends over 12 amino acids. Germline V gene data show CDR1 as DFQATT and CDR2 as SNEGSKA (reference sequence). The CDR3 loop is CSENRGLGEQYF. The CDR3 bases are TGCAGTGAAAACAGGGGGCTCGGCGAGCAGTACTTC.

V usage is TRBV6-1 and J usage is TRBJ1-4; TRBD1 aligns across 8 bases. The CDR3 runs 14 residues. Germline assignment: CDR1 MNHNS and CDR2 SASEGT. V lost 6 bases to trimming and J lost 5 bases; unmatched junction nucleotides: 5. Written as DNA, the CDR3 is TGTGCCAGCAGCGTGACAGGGGAGAATGAAAAACTGTTTTTT. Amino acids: CASSVTGENEKLFF.

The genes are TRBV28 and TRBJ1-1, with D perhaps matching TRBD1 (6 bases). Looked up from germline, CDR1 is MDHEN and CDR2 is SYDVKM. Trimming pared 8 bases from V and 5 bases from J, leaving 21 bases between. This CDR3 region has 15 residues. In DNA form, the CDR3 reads TGTGCCAGCTCCCCCGGGGGGCGCGATTTGACTGAAGCTTTCTTT. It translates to CASSPGGRDLTEAFF.

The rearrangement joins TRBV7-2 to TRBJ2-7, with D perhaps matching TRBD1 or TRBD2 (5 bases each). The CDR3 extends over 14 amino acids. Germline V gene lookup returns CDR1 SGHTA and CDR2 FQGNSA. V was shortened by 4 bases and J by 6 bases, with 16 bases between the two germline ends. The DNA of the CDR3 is TGTGCCAGCAGCTCCGGGACGAATGCCTTCGAGCAGTACTTC. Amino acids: CASSSGTNAFEQYF.

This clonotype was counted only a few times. DNA of the CDR3: TGTGCCAGTAGTGCTAGCGGGAGTACAGATACGCAGTATTTT. Amino acids: CASSASGSTDTQYF. The V call is TRBV19, the J call TRBJ2-3, with 10 nucleotides matching TRBD2. V shed 5 bases, J shed 3 bases, and the junction held 2 bases outside the gene matches. This CDR3 region has 14 residues. Germline values: CDR1 LNHDA, CDR2 SQIVND (reference sequence).

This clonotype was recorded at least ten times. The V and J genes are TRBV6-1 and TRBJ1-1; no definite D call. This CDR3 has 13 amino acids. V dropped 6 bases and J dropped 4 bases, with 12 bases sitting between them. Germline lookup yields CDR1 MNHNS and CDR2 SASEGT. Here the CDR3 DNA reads TGTGCCAGCAGGCCCGTAACGGGCACTGAAGCTTTCTTT. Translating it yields CASRPVTGTEAFF.

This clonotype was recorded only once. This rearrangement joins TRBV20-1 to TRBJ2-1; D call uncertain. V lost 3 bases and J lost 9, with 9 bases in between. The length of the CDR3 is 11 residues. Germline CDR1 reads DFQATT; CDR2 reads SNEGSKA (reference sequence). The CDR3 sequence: CSASPSGEQFF. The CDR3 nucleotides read TGCAGTGCTAGCCCCTCGGGTGAGCAGTTCTTC.

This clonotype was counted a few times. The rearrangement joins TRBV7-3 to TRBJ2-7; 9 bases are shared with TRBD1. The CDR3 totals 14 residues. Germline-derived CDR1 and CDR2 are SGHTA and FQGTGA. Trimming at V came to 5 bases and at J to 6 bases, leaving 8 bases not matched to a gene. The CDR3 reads CASSPTGGFVEQYF. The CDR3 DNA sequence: TGTGCCAGCAGCCCGACAGGGGGTTTTGTCGAGCAGTACTTC.

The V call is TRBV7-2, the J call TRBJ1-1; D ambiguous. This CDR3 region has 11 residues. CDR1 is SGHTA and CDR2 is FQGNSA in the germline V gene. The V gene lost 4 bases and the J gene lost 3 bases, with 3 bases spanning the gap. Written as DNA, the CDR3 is TGTGCCAGCAGCTCTGACACTGAAGCTTTCTTT. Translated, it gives CASSSDTEAFF. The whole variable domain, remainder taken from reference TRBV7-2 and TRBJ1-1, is GAGVSQSPSNKVTEKGKDVELRCDPISGHTALYWYRQSLGQGLEFLIYFQGNSAPDKSGLPSDRFSAERTGGSVSTLTIQRTQQEDSAVYLCASSSDTEAFFGQGTRLTVV.

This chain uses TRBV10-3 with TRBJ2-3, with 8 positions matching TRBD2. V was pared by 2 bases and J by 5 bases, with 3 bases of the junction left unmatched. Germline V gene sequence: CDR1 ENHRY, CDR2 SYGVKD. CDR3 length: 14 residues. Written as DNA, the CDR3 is TGTGCCATCAGTGAGGGACTAGCTGGAGATACGCAGTATTTT. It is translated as CAISEGLAGDTQYF.

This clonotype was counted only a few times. The CDR3, as DNA: TGTGCCAGCAGTTACTCGGCTGACAGGGGTAAATCACCCCTCCACTTT. The encoded protein is CASSYSADRGKSPLHF. The rearrangement links TRBV6-6 to TRBJ1-6, with TRBD1 matching over 8 bases. J gave up 10 bases and V 0 bases, and 8 bases lay outside the gene matches. The germline gives CDR1 MNHNY, CDR2 SVGAGI (reference sequence). The CDR3 runs to 16 residues.

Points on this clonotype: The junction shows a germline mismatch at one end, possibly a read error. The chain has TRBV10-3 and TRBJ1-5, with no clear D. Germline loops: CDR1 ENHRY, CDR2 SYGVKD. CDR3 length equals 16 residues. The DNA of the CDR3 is TGTGCCAGCAGTTGGTTTGCGGGGAGAGGCAATCAGCCCCAGCATTTT. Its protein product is CASSWFAGRGNQPQHF.

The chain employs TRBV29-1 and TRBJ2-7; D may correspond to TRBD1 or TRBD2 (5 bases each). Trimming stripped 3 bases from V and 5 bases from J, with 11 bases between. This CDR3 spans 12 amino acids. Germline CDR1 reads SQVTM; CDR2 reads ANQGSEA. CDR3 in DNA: TGCAGCGTTGAGGGGGTGGGGGACGAGCAGTACTTC. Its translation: CSVEGVGDEQYF.

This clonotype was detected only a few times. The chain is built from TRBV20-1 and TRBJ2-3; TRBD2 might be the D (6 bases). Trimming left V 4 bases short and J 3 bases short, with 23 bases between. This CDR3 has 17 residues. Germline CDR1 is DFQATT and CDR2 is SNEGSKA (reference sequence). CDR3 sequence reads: CSANLGSSTSGTDTQYF. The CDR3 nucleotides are TGCAGTGCTAATTTGGGGTCATCGACTAGTGGGACAGATACGCAGTATTTT.

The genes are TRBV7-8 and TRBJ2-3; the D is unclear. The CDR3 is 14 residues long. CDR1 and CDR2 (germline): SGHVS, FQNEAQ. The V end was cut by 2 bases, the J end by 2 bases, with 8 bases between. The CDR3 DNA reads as TGTGCCAGCAGCTTACAGGTCTCCACAGATACGCAGTATTTT. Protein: CASSLQVSTDTQYF.

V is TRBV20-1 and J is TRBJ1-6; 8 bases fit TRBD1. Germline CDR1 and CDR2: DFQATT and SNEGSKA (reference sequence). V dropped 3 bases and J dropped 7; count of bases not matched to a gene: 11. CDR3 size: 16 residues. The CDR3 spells CSARLTTGERNSPLHF. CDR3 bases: TGCAGTGCTAGGCTCACGACAGGGGAGAGGAATTCACCCCTCCACTTT.